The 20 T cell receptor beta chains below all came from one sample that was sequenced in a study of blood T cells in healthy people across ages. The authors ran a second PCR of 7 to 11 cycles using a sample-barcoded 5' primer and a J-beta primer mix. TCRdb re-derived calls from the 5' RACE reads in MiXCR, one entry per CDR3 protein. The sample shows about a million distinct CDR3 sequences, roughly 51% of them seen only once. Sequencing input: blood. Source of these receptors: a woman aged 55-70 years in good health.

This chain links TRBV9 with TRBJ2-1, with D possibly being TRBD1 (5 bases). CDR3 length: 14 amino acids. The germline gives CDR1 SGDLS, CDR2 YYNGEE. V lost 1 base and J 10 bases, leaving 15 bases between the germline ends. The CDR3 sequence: CASSVSSRVGEQFF. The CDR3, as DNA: TGTGCCAGCAGCGTATCCTCCAGGGTTGGCGAGCAGTTCTTC.

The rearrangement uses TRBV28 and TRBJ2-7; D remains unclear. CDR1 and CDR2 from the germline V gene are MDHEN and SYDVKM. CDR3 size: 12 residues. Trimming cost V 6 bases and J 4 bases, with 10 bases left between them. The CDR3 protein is CASRARKYEQYF. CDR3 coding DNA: TGTGCCAGCAGGGCCAGAAAGTACGAGCAGTACTTC. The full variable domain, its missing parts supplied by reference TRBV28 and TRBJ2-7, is DVKVTQSSRYLVKRTGEKVFLECVQDMDHENMFWYRQDPGLGLRLIYFSYDVKMKEKGDIPEGYSVSREKKERFSLILESASTNQTSMYLCASRARKYEQYFGPGTRLTVT.

The CDR3 DNA follows: TGTGCCAGCGCATCATTCAGGACTTTAAACTATGGCTACACCTTC. Amino acid sequence: CASASFRTLNYGYTF. This sequence joins TRBV7-2 and TRBJ1-2, with D unresolved. Trimming shortened V by 8 bases and J by 2 bases, and 18 bases separated the two germline ends. The CDR3 has 15 residues. CDR1 and CDR2 from the germline V gene are SGHTA and FQGNSA.

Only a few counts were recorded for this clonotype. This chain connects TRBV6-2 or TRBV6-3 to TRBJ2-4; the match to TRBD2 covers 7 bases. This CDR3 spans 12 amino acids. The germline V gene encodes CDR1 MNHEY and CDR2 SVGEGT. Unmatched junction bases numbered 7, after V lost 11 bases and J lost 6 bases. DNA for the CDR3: TGTGCCGCGGGGGAGGCAGGAAACATTCAGTACTTC. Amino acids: CAAGEAGNIQYF.

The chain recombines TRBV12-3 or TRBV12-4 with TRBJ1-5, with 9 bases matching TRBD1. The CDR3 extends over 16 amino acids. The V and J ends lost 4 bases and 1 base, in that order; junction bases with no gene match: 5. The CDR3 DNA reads TGTGCCAGCAGTTCACAGGGGGCACGGAGCAATCAGCCCCAGCATTTT. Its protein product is CASSSQGARSNQPQHF.

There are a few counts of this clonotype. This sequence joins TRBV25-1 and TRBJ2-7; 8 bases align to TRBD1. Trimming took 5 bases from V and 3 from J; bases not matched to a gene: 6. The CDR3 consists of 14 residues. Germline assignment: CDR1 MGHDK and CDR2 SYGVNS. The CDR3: CASSKLGQGYEQYF. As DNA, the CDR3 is TGTGCCAGCAGTAAATTAGGACAGGGCTACGAGCAGTACTTC.

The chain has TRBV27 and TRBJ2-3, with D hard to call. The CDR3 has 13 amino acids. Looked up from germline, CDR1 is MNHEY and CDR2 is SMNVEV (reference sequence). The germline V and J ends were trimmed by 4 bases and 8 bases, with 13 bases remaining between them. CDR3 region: CASSSPPSATQYF. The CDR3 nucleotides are TGTGCCAGCAGTTCCCCGCCGTCCGCTACGCAGTATTTT.

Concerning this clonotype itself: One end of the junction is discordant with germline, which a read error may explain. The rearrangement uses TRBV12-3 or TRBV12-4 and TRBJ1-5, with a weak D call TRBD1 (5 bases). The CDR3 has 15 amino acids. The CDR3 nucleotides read TGTGCCAGCAGTCCAGGGACCGGTAGCAATCATCCCCAGCATTTT. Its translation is CASSPGTGSNHPQHF.

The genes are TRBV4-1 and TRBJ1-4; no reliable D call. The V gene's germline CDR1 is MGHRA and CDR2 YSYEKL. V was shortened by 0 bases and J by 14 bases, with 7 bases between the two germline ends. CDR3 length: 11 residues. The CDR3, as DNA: TGCGCCAGCAGCCAAGAAATGTCCCTGTTTTTT. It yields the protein CASSQEMSLFF.

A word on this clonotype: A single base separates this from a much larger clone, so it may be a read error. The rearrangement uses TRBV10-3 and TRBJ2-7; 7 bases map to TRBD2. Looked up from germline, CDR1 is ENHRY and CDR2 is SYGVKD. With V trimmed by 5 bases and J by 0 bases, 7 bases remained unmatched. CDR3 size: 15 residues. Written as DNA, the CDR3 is TGTGCCATCAGTCGGGCTAGCGGCAGCTCCTACGAGCAGTACTTC. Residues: CAISRASGSSYEQYF.

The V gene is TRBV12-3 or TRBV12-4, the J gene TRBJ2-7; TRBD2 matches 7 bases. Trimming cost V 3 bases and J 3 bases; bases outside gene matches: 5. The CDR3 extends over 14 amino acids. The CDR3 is CASSLIGEGYEQYF. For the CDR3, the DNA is TGTGCCAGCAGTTTGATAGGGGAGGGCTACGAGCAGTACTTC.

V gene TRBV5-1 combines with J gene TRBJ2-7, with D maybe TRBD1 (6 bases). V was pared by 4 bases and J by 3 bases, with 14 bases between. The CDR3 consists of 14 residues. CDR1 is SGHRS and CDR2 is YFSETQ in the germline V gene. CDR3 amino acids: CASSPQGTLYEQYF. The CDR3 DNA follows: TGCGCCAGCAGCCCCCAGGGGACCCTCTACGAGCAGTACTTC. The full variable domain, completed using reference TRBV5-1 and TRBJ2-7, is KAGVTQTPRYLIKTRGQQVTLSCSPISGHRSVSWYQQTPGQGLQFLFEYFSETQRNKGNFPGRFSGRQFSNSRSEMNVSTLELGDSALYLCASSPQGTLYEQYFGPGTRLTVT.

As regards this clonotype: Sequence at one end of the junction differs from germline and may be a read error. The DNA of the CDR3 is TGCGCCGGCAGCCAAGATTTCCCGGCGGAGACCCAGTACTTC. Amino acid sequence: CAGSQDFPAETQYF. J is TRBJ2-5 and V is TRBV4-3; D gene uncertain. This CDR3 comprises 14 residues. The germline CDR1 and CDR2 sequences are LGHNA and YSLEER.

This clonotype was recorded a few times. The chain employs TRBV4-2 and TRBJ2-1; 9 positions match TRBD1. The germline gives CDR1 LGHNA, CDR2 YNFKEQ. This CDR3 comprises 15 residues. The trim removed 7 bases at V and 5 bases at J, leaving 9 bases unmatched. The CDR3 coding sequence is TGTGCCAGCATGGGGGGCCGGGACAGGGACAATGAGCAGTTCTTC. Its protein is CASMGGRDRDNEQFF.

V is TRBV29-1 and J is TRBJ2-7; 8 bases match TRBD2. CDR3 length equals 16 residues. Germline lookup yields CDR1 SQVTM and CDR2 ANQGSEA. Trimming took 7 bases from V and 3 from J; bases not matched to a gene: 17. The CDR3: CSAQGVAGFMNYEQYF. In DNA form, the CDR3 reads TGCAGCGCCCAGGGCGTAGCGGGATTCATGAACTACGAGCAGTACTTC.

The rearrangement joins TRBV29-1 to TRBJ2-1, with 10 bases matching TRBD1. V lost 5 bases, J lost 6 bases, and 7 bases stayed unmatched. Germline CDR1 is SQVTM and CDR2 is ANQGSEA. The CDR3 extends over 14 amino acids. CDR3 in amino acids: CSVHRDRGGNEQFF. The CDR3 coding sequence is TGCAGCGTTCACCGGGACAGGGGCGGCAATGAGCAGTTCTTC.

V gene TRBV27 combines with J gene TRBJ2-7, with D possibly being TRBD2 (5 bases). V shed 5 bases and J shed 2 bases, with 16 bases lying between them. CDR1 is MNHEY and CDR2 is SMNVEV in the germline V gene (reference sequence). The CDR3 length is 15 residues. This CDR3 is CASSPLYHGAYEQYF. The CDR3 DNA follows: TGTGCCAGCAGTCCCCTCTACCACGGGGCCTACGAGCAGTACTTC.

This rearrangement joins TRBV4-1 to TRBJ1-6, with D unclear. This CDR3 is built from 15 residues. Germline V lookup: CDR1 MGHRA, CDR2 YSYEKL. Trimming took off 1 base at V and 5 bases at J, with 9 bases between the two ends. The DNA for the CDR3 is TGCGCCAGCAGCCAAGGGCCTAAGAATAATTCACCCCTCCACTTT. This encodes CASSQGPKNNSPLHF.

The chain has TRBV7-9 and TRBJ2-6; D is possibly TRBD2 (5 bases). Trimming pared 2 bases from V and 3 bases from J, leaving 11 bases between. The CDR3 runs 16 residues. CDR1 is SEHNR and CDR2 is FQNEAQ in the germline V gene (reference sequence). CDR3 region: CASSLTGMRGANVLTF. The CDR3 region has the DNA TGTGCCAGCAGCTTAACGGGGATGCGTGGGGCCAACGTCCTGACTTTC.

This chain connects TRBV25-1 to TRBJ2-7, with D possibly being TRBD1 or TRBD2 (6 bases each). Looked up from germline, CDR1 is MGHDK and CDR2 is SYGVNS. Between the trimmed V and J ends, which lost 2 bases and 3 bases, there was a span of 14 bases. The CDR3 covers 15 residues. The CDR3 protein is CASSEQGRPVYEQYF. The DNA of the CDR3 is TGTGCCAGCAGTGAACAGGGGAGGCCCGTCTACGAGCAGTACTTC.